Listed here are 12 T cell receptor beta chains from one sample, sequenced in a study of cytomegalovirus exposure and HLA in healthy donors. The PCR employed 60 Vbeta primers together with 13 Jbeta primers. The table came from immunoSEQ multiplex PCR; TCRdb's copy has only in-frame clones and leaves some out. The sample records about 57,000 clones, more than 60% being singletons. Sequences were obtained from PBMCs. Receptors were obtained from a woman in her 30s in good health and CMV-seronegative.

The chain recombines TRBV7-9 with TRBJ2-1; TRBD2 aligns across 10 bases. Germline loops: CDR1 SEHNR, CDR2 FQNEAQ (reference sequence). This CDR3 region has 18 residues. The V gene end was trimmed by 3 bases and the J gene end by 3 bases; junction bases not matched to a gene: 11. The CDR3 coding sequence is TGTGCCAGCAGCTTCGCCGGGGGAGCGGGGGGGTACTACAATGAGCAGTTCTTC. This codes for CASSFAGGAGGYYNEQFF. The full variable domain, its missing parts supplied by reference TRBV7-9 and TRBJ2-1, is DTGVSQNPRHKITKRGQNVTFRCDPISEHNRLYWYRQTLGQGPEFLTYFQNEAQLEKSRLLSDRFSAERPKGSFSTLEIQRTEQGDSAMYLCASSFAGGAGGYYNEQFFGPGTRLTVL.

This clone was counted only a few times. The V and J genes are TRBV2 and TRBJ2-6; a weak D match, TRBD1 (6 bases). Trimming took off 6 bases at V and 1 base at J, with 7 bases between the two ends. The CDR3 spans 14 residues. Germline values: CDR1 SNHLY, CDR2 FYNNEI. CDR3 region: CASRQGSGANVLTF. The CDR3 DNA sequence: TGTGCCAGCAGACAGGGATCTGGGGCCAACGTCCTGACTTTC.

The chain employs TRBV7-8 and TRBJ1-1; 8 bases line up with TRBD1. The length of the CDR3 is 15 residues. Germline V CDR1 and CDR2: SGHVS, FQNEAQ. V dropped 4 bases and J dropped 1; count of bases not matched to a gene: 5. The CDR3 coding sequence is TGTGCCAGCAGCTCGACCACAGGGGGGAACACTGAAGCTTTCTTT. This translates into CASSSTTGGNTEAFF.

V usage is TRBV6-5 and J usage is TRBJ2-5, with TRBD1 matching over 7 bases. V was clipped by 4 bases and J by 5 bases; unmatched bases: 7. Per germline, CDR1 MNHEY and CDR2 SVGAGI. This CDR3 has 14 residues. CDR3 loop: CASSSTGAGETQYF. Written as DNA, the CDR3 is TGTGCCAGCAGTTCTACAGGGGCTGGGGAGACCCAGTACTTC.

V usage is TRBV7-9 and J usage is TRBJ1-2; no firm D call. The V and J ends lost 11 bases and 2 bases respectively, with 9 bases between them. The CDR3 has 11 residues. CDR1 and CDR2 (germline): SEHNR, FQNEAQ (reference sequence). The CDR3 region is CAEGSNYGYTF. The DNA of the CDR3 is TGTGCCGAGGGCTCGAACTATGGCTACACCTTC.

The chain has TRBV6-1 and TRBJ1-1, with 12 bases aligning to TRBD1. There are 15 residues in the CDR3. Unmatched junction bases numbered 5, after V lost 4 bases and J lost 5 bases. CDR1 and CDR2 from the germline V gene are MNHNS and SASEGT. The CDR3 coding sequence is TGTGCCAGCAGTGTAGGGACAGGGGGCTGGACTGAAGCTTTCTTT. This codes for CASSVGTGGWTEAFF.

The chain couples TRBV19 to TRBJ1-4, with D maybe TRBD1 (6 bases). The germline CDR1 and CDR2 sequences are LNHDA and SQIVND (reference sequence). V dropped 5 bases and J dropped 5 bases, with 15 bases sitting between them. This CDR3 is 15 amino acids long. The CDR3 loop is CASSLGGGRNEKLFF. CDR3 bases: TGTGCCAGTAGTCTAGGGGGAGGAAGGAATGAAAAACTGTTTTTT.

The gene calls are TRBV7-2 and TRBJ2-1; no definite D call. The CDR3 covers 15 residues. The germline V gene encodes CDR1 SGHTA and CDR2 FQGNSA. Trimming took 4 bases from V and 6 from J, leaving 16 bases between them. The CDR3 sequence is CASSSRGPDPNEQFF. CDR3 bases: TGTGCCAGCAGCTCGCGAGGTCCCGATCCCAATGAGCAGTTCTTC.

The genes are TRBV6-5 and TRBJ1-6, with 8 bases aligning to TRBD1. After removal of 4 bases from V and 8 bases from J, the junction contained 10 bases not matched to a gene. The CDR3 consists of 16 residues. Germline-derived CDR1 and CDR2 are MNHEY and SVGAGI. The CDR3 reads CASSFVAQGGDSPLHF. The CDR3 coding sequence is TGTGCCAGCAGTTTCGTCGCACAGGGGGGAGATTCACCCCTCCACTTT.

V gene TRBV27 combines with J gene TRBJ1-1; 9 bases are shared with TRBD1. Trimming at V came to 6 bases and at J to 1 base, leaving 3 bases not matched to a gene. The germline CDR1 and CDR2 sequences are MNHEY and SMNVEV (reference sequence). CDR3 size: 14 residues. CDR3 coding DNA: TGTGCCAGCAGGGACAGGGGTAGGAACACTGAAGCTTTCTTT. This sequence encodes CASRDRGRNTEAFF.

The chain joins TRBV27 to TRBJ1-6; unclear D gene. This CDR3 contains 15 residues. V gave up 5 bases and J gave up 1 base, with 9 bases separating them. CDR1 MNHEY and CDR2 SMNVEV come from the germline V gene (reference sequence). In DNA form, the CDR3 reads TGTGCCAGCAGTCCCCGCGGATCCTATAATTCACCCCTCCACTTT. This sequence encodes CASSPRGSYNSPLHF.

The CDR3 reads CASSWIGTGYGYTF. Written as DNA, the CDR3 is TGTGCCAGCAGCTGGATAGGGACAGGGTACGGCTACACCTTC. The rearrangement joins TRBV5-4 to TRBJ1-2; 9 positions agree with TRBD1. Germline-derived CDR1 and CDR2 are SGHNT and YYREEE (reference sequence). There are 14 residues in the CDR3. Unmatched junction bases numbered 8, after V lost 3 bases and J lost 8 bases.